This TCR beta chain was obtained from a study of Tregs in tolerant kidney transplant recipients. Findings of the study overall: Findings come from small patient numbers and require larger validation.

Assay used: immunoSEQ multiplex PCR; TCRdb lists only in-frame clones, some missing. The sample lists over 60,000 clones, roughly 84% occurring once. This CDR3 spans 13 amino acids. The germline V gene has CDR1 LNHDA and CDR2 SQIVND (reference sequence). The V segment lost 5 bases and the J segment 5 bases; nucleotides outside the gene matches: 5. Unstimulated regulatory T cells (CD4+CD25+CD127-), CD4+CD25- non-regulatory cells, CD4 and CD8 cells were FACS-sorted from thawed PBMCs. This clone was counted a single time. Its target is unknown. The TCR originated in a human donor in good health. The sequenced sample consisted of CD4+ T cells from blood. The chain recombines TRBV19 with TRBJ1-1; 7 bases match TRBD1. Written as DNA, the CDR3 is TGTGCCAGTAGTCCTGTACAGGGGACTGAAGCTTTCTTT. It specifies CASSPVQGTEAFF.